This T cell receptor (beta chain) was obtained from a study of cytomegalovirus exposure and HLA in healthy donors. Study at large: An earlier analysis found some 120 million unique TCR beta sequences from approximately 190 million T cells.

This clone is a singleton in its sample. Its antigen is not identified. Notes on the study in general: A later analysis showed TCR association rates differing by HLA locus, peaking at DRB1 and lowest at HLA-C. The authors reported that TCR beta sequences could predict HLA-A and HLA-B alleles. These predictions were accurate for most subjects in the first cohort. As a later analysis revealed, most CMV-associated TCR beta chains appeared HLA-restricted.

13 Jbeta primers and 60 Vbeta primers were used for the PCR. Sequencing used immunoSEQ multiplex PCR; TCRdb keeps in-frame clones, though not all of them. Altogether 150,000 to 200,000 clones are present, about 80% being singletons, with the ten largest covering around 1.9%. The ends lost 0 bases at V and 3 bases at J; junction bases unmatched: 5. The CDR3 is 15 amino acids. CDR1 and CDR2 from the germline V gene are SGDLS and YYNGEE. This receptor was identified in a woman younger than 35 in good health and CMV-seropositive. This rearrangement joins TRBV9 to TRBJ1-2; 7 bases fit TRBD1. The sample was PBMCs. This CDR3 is CASSVAIGGHYGYTF. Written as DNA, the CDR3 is TGTGCCAGCAGCGTAGCAATAGGGGGCCACTATGGCTACACCTTC.